The clone carrying this TCR beta chain has ten or more counts. There are 15 residues in the CDR3. Germline CDR1 reads DFQATT; CDR2 reads SNEGSKA (reference sequence). RNA transcripts provided the source from which TCR beta CDR3 regions were amplified. First-round RT-PCR of the TCR CDR3 relied on the HTBI primer set. MiXCR, applied by TCRdb to the multiplex PCR reads, yields one record per CDR3 protein. The sample lists under 350,000 distinct CDR3 sequences, over 20% occurring once. This entry belongs to a study of T cells in Graves' hyperthyroidism and ophthalmopathy. Across the study: Any treatment followed the collection of peripheral blood at initial diagnosis.

Not enrolled were patients with uncontrolled infection, other autoimmune disease, pregnancy or lactation. The sequence was collected from a woman aged 45 to 65 with Graves' hyperthyroidism. The chain has TRBV20-1 and TRBJ2-3; the match to TRBD2 covers 8 bases. Input material: blood. The CDR3, as DNA: TGCCGATCTCAGGACGGGAGGGCCAATGGAGATACGCAGTATTTT. Protein: CRSQDGRANGDTQYF.